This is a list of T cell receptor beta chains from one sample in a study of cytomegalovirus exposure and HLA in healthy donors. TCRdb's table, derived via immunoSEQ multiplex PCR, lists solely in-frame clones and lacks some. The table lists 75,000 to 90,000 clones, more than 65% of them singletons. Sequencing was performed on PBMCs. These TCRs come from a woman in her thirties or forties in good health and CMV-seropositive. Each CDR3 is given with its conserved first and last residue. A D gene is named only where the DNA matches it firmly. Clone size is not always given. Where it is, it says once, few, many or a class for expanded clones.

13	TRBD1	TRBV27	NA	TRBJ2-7	TGTGCCAGCAGTTTCGGACAGGGCTACGAGCAGTACTTC	CASSFGQGYEQYF
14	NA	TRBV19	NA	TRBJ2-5	TGTGCCAGTAGTATACAGGGGTACCAAGAGACCCAGTACTTC	CASSIQGYQETQYF
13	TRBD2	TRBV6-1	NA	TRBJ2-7	TGTGCCAGCAAAGCGGGGAAGGGCTACGAGCAGTACTTC	CASKAGKGYEQYF
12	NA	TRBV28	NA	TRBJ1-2	TGTGCCAGCAGTCCTCGTATCGTGGGCTACACCTTC	CASSPRIVGYTF
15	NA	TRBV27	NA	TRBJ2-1	TGTGCCAGCAGTTTTAGCCAGGGGGGCATCAATGAGCAGTTCTTC	CASSFSQGGINEQFF
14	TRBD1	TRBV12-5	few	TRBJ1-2	TGTGCTAGTGGCCCCGGGACAGGGAACTATGGCTACACCTTC	CASGPGTGNYGYTF
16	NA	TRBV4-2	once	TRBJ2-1	TGTGCCAGCAGCCAAGAGGGGACTTGGCCCGTCAATGAGCAGTTCTTC	CASSQEGTWPVNEQFF
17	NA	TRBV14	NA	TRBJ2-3	TGTGCCAGCAGCCAGCCTCTAGGTCGAGATCGCGCAGATACGCAGTATTTT	CASSQPLGRDRADTQYF
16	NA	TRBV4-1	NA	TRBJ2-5	TGCGCCAGCAGCCAGGGGACGGCCTCGGGGGGCGAGACCCAGTACTTC	CASSQGTASGGETQYF
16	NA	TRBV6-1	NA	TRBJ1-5	TGTGCCAGCAGTGAAGGTGGGGGCTATAGCAATCAGCCCCAGCATTTT	CASSEGGGYSNQPQHF
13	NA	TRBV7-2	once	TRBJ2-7	TGTGCCAGCAGCCACGGGTCCGAGAACGAGCAGTACTTC	CASSHGSENEQYF
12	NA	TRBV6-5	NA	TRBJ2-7	TGTGCCAGCAGTAACCCGCAGGACGAGCAGTACTTC	CASSNPQDEQYF
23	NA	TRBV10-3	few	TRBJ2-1	TGTGCCATCAGTGACCCCCGGGGACACCCCGGCCTTAGCGGGCCAAGCGGCTCCAATGAGCAGTTCTTC	CAISDPRGHPGLSGPSGSNEQFF
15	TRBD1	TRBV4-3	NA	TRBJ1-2	TGCGCCAGCAGCCAAGAGGCGGGACAGTTTCGTGGCTACACCTTC	CASSQEAGQFRGYTF
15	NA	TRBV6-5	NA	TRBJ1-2	TGTGCCAGCAGTTACTCCTTCGTTTCGGGGGGTGGCTACACCTTC	CASSYSFVSGGGYTF
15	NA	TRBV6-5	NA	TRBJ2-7	TGTGCCAGCCGGGTTCGGACAGCTGACTTCTACGAGCAGTACTTC	CASRVRTADFYEQYF
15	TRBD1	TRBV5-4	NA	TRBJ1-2	TGTGCCAGCAGACTCATGACAGGGGATAACTATGGCTACACCTTC	CASRLMTGDNYGYTF
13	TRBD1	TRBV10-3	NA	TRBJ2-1	TGTGCCATCGGGACAGACGTCTACAATGAGCAGTTCTTC	CAIGTDVYNEQFF
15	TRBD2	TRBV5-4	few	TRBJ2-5	TGTGCCAGCAGCGACGGGACTAGGAACCAAGAGACCCAGTACTTC	CASSDGTRNQETQYF